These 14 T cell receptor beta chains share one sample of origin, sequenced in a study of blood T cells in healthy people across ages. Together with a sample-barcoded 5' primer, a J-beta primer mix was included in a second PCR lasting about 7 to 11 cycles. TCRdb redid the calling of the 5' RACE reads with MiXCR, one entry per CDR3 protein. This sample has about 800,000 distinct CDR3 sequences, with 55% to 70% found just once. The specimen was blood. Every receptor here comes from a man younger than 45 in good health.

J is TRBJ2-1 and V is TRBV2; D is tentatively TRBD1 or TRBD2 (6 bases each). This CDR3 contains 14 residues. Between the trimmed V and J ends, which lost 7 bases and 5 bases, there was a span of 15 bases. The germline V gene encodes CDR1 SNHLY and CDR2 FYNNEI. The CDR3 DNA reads TGTGCCAGCACTGGGACAACGGGGGACAATGAGCAGTTCTTC. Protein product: CASTGTTGDNEQFF.

The CDR3 nucleotides are TGCAGTGCTAGGCGGCTAGTATACAATGAGCAGTACTTC. As protein: CSARRLVYNEQYF. This rearrangement joins TRBV20-1 to TRBJ2-1; no clear D gene. Judging by the DNA end, TRBJ2-7 fits better; the J call may be wrong. Germline CDR1 DFQATT, CDR2 SNEGSKA (reference sequence). This CDR3 is 13 amino acids long.

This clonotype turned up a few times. The CDR3 DNA sequence: TGCAGTGCTAGTCCGAGCGGGAGAGGGTACGAGCAGTACTTC. Its protein product is CSASPSGRGYEQYF. The V call is TRBV20-1, the J call TRBJ2-7; 8 bases map to TRBD2. This CDR3 has 14 residues. Germline values: CDR1 DFQATT, CDR2 SNEGSKA (reference sequence). V lost 3 bases and J lost 4; bases outside the gene matches: 8.

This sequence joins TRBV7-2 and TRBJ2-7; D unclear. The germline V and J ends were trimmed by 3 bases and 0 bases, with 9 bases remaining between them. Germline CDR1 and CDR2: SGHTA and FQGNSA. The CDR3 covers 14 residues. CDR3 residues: CASSFDGSSYEQYF. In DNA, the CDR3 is TGTGCCAGCAGCTTCGACGGTAGCTCCTACGAGCAGTACTTC.

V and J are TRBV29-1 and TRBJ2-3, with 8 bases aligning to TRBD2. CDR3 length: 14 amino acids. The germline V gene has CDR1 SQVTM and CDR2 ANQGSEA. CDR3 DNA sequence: TGCAACGGGGGGGGCCCGCGGAGCACAGATACGCAGTATTTT. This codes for CNGGGPRSTDTQYF.

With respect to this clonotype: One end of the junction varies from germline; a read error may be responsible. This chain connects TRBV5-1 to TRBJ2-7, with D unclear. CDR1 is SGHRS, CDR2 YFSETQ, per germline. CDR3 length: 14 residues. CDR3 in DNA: TGCGCCGGCAGCTTTGGAGAGGCTCCGTCCGAGCAGTACTTC. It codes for CAGSFGEAPSEQYF.

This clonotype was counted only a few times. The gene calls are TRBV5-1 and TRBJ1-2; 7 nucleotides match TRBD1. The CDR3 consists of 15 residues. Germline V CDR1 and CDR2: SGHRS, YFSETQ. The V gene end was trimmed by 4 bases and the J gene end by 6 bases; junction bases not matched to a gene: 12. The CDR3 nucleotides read TGCGCCAGCAGCCCGGGACAGCACAGTGGGGATGGCTACACCTTC. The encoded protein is CASSPGQHSGDGYTF.

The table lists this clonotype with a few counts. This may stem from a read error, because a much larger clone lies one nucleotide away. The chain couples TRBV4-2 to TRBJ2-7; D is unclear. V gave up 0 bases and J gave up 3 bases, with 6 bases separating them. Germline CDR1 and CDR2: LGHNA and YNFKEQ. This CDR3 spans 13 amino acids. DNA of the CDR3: TGTGCCAGCAGCCAAGATCCCCTCTACGAGCAGTACTTC. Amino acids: CASSQDPLYEQYF.

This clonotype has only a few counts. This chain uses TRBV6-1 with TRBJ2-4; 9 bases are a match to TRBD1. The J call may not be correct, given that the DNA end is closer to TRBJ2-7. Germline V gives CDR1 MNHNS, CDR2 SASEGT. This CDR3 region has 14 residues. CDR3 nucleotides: TGTGCCAGCAGTTCACAGGGGGCGGTCTACGAGCAGTACTTC. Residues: CASSSQGAVYEQYF.

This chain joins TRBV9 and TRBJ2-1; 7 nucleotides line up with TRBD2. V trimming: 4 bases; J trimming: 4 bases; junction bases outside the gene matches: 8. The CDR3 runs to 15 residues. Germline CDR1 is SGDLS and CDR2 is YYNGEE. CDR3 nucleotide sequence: TGTGCCAGCAGCTCGGGGGGACGCCTATACAATGAGCAGTTCTTC. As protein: CASSSGGRLYNEQFF. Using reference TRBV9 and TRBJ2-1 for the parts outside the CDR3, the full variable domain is DSGVTQTPKHLITATGQRVTLRCSPRSGDLSVYWYQQSLDQGLQFLIQYYNGEERAKGNILERFSAQQFPDLHSELNLSSLELGDSALYFCASSSGGRLYNEQFFGPGTRLTVL.

The CDR3 here is CASSYDREYTETQYF. The CDR3 DNA reads TGTGCCAGCAGCTACGACAGGGAGTATACAGAGACCCAGTACTTC. The chain recombines TRBV11-2 with TRBJ2-7, with TRBD1 matching over 7 bases. The tail of the sequence fits TRBJ2-5 better, so the J call may be wrong. Germline CDR1 reads SGHAT; CDR2 reads FQNNGV. The CDR3 has 15 amino acids.

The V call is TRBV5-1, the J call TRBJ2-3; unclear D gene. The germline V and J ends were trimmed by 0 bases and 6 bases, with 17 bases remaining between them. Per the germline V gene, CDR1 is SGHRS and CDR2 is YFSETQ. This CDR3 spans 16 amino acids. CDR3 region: CASSLGNSPSRDTQYF. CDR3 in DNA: TGCGCCAGCAGCTTGGGCAATAGCCCCTCGCGGGATACGCAGTATTTT.

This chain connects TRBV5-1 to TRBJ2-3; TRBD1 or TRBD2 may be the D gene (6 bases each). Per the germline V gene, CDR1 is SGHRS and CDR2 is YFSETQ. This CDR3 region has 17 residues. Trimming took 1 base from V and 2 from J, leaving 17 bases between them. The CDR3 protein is CASSLRAGHFTTDTQYF. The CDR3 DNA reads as TGCGCCAGCAGCTTGAGGGCGGGACACTTTACCACAGATACGCAGTATTTT.

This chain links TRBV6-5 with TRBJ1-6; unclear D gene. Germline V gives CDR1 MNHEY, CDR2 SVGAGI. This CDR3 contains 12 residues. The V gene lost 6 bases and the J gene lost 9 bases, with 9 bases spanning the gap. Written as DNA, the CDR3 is TGTGCCAGCAGAAACACATTTTCACCCCTCCACTTT. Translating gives CASRNTFSPLHF.